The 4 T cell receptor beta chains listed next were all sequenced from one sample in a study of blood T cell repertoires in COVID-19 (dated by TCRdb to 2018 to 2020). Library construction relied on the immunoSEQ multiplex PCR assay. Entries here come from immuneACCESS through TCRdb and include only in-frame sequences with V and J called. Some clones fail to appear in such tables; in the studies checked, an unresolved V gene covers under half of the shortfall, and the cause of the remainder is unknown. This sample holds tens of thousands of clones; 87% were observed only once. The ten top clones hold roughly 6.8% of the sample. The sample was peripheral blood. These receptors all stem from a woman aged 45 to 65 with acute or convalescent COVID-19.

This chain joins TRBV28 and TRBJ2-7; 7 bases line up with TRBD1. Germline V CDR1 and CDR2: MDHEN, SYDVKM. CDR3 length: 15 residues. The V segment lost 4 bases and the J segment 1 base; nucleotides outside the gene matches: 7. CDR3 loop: CASSSPGTDSYEQYF. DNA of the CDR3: TGTGCCAGCAGTTCCCCCGGGACAGATTCCTACGAGCAGTACTTC.

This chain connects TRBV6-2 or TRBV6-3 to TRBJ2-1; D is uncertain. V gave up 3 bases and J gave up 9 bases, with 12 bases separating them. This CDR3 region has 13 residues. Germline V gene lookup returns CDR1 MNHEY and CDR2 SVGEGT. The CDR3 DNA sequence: TGTGCCAGCAGTTATCTTGTGTTCAGTGAGCAGTTCTTC. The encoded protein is CASSYLVFSEQFF.

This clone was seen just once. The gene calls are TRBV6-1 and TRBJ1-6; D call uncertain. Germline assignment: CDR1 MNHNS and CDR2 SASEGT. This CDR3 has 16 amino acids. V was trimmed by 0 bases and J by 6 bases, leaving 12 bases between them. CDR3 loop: CASSEAGGWRNSPLHF. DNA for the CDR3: TGTGCCAGCAGTGAAGCGGGAGGGTGGCGTAATTCACCCCTCCACTTT.

In DNA form, the CDR3 reads TGTGCCAGCAGCCACCGGACTAGCGTAGACGAGCAGTACTTC. This sequence encodes CASSHRTSVDEQYF. The rearrangement links TRBV7-9 to TRBJ2-7; 9 bases line up with TRBD2. The V gene end was trimmed by 5 bases and the J gene end by 5 bases; junction bases not matched to a gene: 7. CDR3 length: 14 residues. Per germline, CDR1 SEHNR and CDR2 FQNEAQ (reference sequence).